The clone carrying this TCR beta chain was counted a few times. Its antigen is currently unknown. As processed by the authors: Across clinicopathological groups, CDR3 differences served as the basis for building a distant-metastasis classifier for papillary thyroid cancer. Through MiXCR, TCRdb re-clonotyped the PCR reads. These V and J calls are TCRdb output, not the study's own analysis. The sample has about 32,000 clones, 33% seen once; the top ten hold more than 15%. CDR1 is SGHAT and CDR2 is FQNNGV in the germline V gene. Trimming took off 3 bases at V and 4 bases at J, with 12 bases between the two ends. CDR3 length equals 15 residues. This record belongs to a study of metastatic and nonmetastatic thyroid tumors. Overall study context: Malignant thyroid and benign thyroid patients provided blood and tumor or nodule tissue whose repertoires were compared. Findings of the study overall: Malignant thyroid tumors reportedly exceeded benign nodules significantly in TCR beta diversity, with the difference appearing in blood and tumor.

The entire patient cohort was treatment-naive prior to thyroid surgery. The TCR was taken from a female donor with papillary thyroid cancer or a benign thyroid nodule (not recorded which). Some clones in this sample may be carry-over from other donors' samples. The specimen sequenced was tumor tissue. The V gene is TRBV11-2, the J gene TRBJ2-2; D tentatively reads TRBD1 or TRBD2 (6 bases each). The CDR3 DNA sequence: TGTGCCAGCAGCTTGGTCGGGGGCGGCACCGGGGAGCTGTTTTTT. Translation gives CASSLVGGGTGELFF.